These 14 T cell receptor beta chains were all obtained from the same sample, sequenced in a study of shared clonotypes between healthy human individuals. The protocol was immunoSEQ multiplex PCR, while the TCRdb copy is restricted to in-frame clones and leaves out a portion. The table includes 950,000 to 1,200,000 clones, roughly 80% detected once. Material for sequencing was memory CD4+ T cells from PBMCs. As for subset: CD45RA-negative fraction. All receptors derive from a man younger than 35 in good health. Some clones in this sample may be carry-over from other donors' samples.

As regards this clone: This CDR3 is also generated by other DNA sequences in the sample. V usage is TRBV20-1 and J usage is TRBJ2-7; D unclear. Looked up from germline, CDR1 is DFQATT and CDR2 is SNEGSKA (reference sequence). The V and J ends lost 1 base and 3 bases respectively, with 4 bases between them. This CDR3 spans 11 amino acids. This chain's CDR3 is CSARAVYEQYF. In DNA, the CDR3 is TGCAGTGCTAGAGCTGTCTACGAGCAGTACTTC.

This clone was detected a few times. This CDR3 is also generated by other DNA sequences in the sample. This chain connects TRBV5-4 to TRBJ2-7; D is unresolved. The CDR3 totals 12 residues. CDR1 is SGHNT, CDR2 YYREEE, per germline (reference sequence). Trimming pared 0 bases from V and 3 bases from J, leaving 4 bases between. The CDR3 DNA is TGTGCCAGCAGCTTGGGGGACTACGAGCAGTACTTC. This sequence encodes CASSLGDYEQYF.

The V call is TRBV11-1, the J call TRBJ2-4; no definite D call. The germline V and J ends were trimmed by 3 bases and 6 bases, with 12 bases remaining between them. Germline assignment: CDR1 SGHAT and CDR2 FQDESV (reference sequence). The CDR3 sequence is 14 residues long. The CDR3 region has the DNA TGTGCCAGCAGCTTTACCCCCAAGTTAAACATTCAGTACTTC. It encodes CASSFTPKLNIQYF.

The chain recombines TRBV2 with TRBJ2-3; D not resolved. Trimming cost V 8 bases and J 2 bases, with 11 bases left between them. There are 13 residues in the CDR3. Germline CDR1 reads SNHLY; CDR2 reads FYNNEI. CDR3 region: CASGVAHTDTQYF. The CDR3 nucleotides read TGTGCCAGCGGGGTTGCCCACACAGATACGCAGTATTTT.

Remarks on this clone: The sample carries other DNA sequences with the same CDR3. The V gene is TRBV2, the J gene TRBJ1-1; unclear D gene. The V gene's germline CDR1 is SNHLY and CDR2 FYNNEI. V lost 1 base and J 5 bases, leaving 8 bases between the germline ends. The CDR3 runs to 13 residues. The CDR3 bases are TGTGCCAGCAGTGAAGGTGTACGTACTGAAGCTTTCTTT. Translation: CASSEGVRTEAFF.

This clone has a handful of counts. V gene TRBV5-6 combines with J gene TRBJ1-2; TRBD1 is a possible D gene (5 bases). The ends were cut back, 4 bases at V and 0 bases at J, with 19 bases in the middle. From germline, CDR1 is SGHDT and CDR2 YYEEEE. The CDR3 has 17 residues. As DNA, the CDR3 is TGTGCCAGCAGCCCCCTGACGGGGACCCAGCCTAACTATGGCTACACCTTC. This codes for CASSPLTGTQPNYGYTF.

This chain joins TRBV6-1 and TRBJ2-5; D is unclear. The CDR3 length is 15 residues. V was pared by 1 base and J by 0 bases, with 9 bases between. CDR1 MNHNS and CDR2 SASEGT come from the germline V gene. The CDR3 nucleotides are TGTGCCAGCAGTGAAGGTAGCATTTACCAAGAGACCCAGTACTTC. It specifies CASSEGSIYQETQYF.

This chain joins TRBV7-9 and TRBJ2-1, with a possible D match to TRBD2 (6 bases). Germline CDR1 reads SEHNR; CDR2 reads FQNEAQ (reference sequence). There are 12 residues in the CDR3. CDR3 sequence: CAGSGTYNEQFF. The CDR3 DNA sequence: TGTGCAGGTAGCGGAACCTACAATGAGCAGTTCTTC.

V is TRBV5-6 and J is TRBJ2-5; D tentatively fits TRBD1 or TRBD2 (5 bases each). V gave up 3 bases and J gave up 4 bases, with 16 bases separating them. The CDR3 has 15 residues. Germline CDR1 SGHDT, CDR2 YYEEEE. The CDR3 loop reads CASSSTGTPRETQYF. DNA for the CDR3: TGTGCCAGCAGCTCTACCGGGACCCCTCGAGAGACCCAGTACTTC.

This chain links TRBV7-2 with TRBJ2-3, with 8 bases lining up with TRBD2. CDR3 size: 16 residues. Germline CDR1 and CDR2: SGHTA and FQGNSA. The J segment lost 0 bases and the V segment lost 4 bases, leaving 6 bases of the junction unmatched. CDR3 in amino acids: CASSSGASGSTDTQYF. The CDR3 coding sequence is TGTGCCAGCAGCTCAGGGGCTAGCGGGAGCACAGATACGCAGTATTTT.

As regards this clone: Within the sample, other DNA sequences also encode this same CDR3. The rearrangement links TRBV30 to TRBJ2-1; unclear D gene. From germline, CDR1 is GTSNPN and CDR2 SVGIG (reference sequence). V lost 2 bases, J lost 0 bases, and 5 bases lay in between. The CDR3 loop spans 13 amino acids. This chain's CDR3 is CAWSLSSYNEQFF. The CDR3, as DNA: TGTGCCTGGAGTCTGAGCTCCTACAATGAGCAGTTCTTC.

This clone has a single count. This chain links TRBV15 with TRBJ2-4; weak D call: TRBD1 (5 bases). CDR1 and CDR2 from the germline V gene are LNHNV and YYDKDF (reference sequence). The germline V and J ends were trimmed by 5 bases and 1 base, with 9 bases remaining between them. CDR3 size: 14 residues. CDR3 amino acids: CATSEPGAKNIQYF. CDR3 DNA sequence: TGTGCCACCAGCGAGCCAGGGGCCAAAAACATTCAGTACTTC. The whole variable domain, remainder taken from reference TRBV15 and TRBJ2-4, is DAMVIQNPRYQVTQFGKPVTLSCSQTLNHNVMYWYQQKSSQAPKLLFHYYDKDFNNEADTPDNFQSRRPNTSFCFLDIRSPGLGDTAMYLCATSEPGAKNIQYFGAGTRLSVL.

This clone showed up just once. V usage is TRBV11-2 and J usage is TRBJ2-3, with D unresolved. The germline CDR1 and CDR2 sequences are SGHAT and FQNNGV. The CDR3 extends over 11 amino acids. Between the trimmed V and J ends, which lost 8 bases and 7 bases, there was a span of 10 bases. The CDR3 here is CASSFAYTQYF. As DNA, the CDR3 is TGTGCCAGCTCCTTTGCCTATACGCAGTATTTT.

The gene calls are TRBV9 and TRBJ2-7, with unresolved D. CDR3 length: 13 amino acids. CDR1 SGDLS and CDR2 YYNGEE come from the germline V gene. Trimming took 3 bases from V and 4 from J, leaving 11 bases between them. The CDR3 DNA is TGTGCCAGCAGCGCAACGCCCGGGTACGAGCAGTACTTC. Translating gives CASSATPGYEQYF.